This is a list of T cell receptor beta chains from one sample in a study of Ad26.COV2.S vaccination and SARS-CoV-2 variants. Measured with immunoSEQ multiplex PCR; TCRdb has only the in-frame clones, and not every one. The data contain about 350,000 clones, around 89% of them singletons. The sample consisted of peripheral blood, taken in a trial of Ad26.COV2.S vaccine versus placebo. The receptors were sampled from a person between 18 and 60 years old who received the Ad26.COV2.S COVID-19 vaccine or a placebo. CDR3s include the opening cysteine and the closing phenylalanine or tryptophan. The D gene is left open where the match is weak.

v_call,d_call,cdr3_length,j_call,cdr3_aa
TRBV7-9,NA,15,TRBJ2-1,CASSLRTTSYNEQFF
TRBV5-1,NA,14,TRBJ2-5,CASSYGSGGETQYF
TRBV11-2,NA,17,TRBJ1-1,CASSPRRAGGLNTEAFF
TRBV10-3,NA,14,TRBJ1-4,CAISDQGLSEKLFF
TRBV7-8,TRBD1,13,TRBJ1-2,CASSLNAGGLYTF
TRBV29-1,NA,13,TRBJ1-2,CSAAVGGGRGYTF
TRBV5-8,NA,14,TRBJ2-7,CASSPRQESYEQYF
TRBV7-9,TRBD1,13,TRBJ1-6,CASGDRDGSPLHF
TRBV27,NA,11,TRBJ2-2,CASSASGELFF
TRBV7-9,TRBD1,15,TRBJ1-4,CASSPETGGYEKLFF
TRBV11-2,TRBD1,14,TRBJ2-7,CASSHRGRTYEQYF
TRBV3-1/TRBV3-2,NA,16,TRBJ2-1,CASSQGTAGAGDEQFF